The rows below give T cell receptor beta chains drawn from one sample of a study of T cell changes during pregnancy in multiple sclerosis. Produced via immunoSEQ multiplex PCR; TCRdb's table is partial and in-frame only. Among about 50,000 clones, 85% to 95% were seen once, and the ten largest hold roughly 0.61%. This material consisted of CD4+ T cells from peripheral blood mononuclear cells, taken after pregnancy. These receptors originate from a female donor in good health, enrolled as a control in a pregnancy study. Both conserved end residues are part of each CDR3. The D gene is left open where the match is weak. Size is stated for part of the rows, as once, few or many counts, or as a class when the clone is expanded.

abundance: -; j_gene: TRBJ2-5; d_gene: TRBD1; v_gene: TRBV9; len: 16; CDR3nt: TGTGCCAGCAGCACTCAGACCGGGACAGGCCAAGAGACCCAGTACTTC; CDR3aa: CASSTQTGTGQETQYF
abundance: -; j_gene: TRBJ1-2; d_gene: TRBD1; v_gene: TRBV2; len: 13; CDR3nt: TGTGCCAGCAGCCCACAGGGGGACTATGGCTACACCTTC; CDR3aa: CASSPQGDYGYTF
abundance: few; j_gene: TRBJ2-7; d_gene: -; v_gene: TRBV7-8; len: 13; CDR3nt: TGTGCCAGCAGCTTGAGTAGTGACTACGAGCAGTACTTC; CDR3aa: CASSLSSDYEQYF
abundance: -; j_gene: TRBJ2-7; d_gene: TRBD1; v_gene: TRBV28; len: 18; CDR3nt: TGTGCCAGCAGTTTCATCCTGGACAGGCTTTCGGACTCCTACGAGCAGTACTTC; CDR3aa: CASSFILDRLSDSYEQYF
abundance: -; j_gene: TRBJ2-1; d_gene: TRBD2; v_gene: TRBV4-1; len: 16; CDR3nt: TGCGCCAGCAGCCCCTACGGGACTACACTCTACAATGAGCAGTTCTTC; CDR3aa: CASSPYGTTLYNEQFF
abundance: -; j_gene: TRBJ2-2; d_gene: TRBD2; v_gene: TRBV10-2; len: 17; CDR3nt: TGCGCCAGCAGTGTCCTGGGACTAGCGGGATTCACCGGGGAGCTGTTTTTT; CDR3aa: CASSVLGLAGFTGELFF
abundance: once; j_gene: TRBJ2-7; d_gene: TRBD2; v_gene: TRBV15; len: 15; CDR3nt: TGTGCCACCAGCAGAGGACTAGCGGGGGGCTCCGAGCAGTACTTC; CDR3aa: CATSRGLAGGSEQYF
abundance: -; j_gene: TRBJ2-7; d_gene: -; v_gene: TRBV5-1; len: 12; CDR3nt: TGCGCCAGCAGCCCGGTACGGGACGAGCAGTACTTC; CDR3aa: CASSPVRDEQYF
abundance: once; j_gene: TRBJ2-2; d_gene: -; v_gene: TRBV6-4; len: 14; CDR3nt: TGTGCCAGCAGTCCTACAGGAAGCACCGGGGAGCTGTTTTTT; CDR3aa: CASSPTGSTGELFF
abundance: -; j_gene: TRBJ2-7; d_gene: -; v_gene: TRBV5-1; len: 14; CDR3nt: TGCGCCAGCAGCTTAACACAGGGTTCGGACGAGCAGTACTTC; CDR3aa: CASSLTQGSDEQYF
abundance: -; j_gene: TRBJ2-3; d_gene: -; v_gene: TRBV6-5; len: 15; CDR3nt: TGTGCCAGCAGTTCTAAGGGACTCTTCACAGATACGCAGTATTTT; CDR3aa: CASSSKGLFTDTQYF
abundance: -; j_gene: TRBJ1-1; d_gene: -; v_gene: TRBV2; len: 14; CDR3nt: TGTGCCAGCAGTGCCGCCGGGGGGAACACTGAAGCTTTCTTT; CDR3aa: CASSAAGGNTEAFF
abundance: -; j_gene: TRBJ2-3; d_gene: TRBD2; v_gene: TRBV7-3; len: 16; CDR3nt: TGTGCCAGCAGCAGTACTCTAGCGGGGGCCCCGTATACGCAGTATTTT; CDR3aa: CASSSTLAGAPYTQYF
abundance: -; j_gene: TRBJ1-1; d_gene: -; v_gene: TRBV28; len: 11; CDR3nt: TGTGCCAGCAGCCTTCAGGGTTACGCTTTCTTT; CDR3aa: CASSLQGYAFF
abundance: -; j_gene: TRBJ2-5; d_gene: TRBD2; v_gene: TRBV7-8; len: 18; CDR3nt: TGTGCCAGCAGCGGGTCTCCGGGACTAGGGATAGCATCCGAGACCCAGTACTTC; CDR3aa: CASSGSPGLGIASETQYF
abundance: -; j_gene: TRBJ1-5; d_gene: TRBD1; v_gene: TRBV30; len: 14; CDR3nt: TGTGCCTGGAGTGCCCGGGACAGACTTCAGCCCCAGCATTTT; CDR3aa: CAWSARDRLQPQHF
abundance: -; j_gene: TRBJ2-2; d_gene: TRBD2; v_gene: TRBV5-4; len: 16; CDR3nt: TGTGCCAGCAGCTGGGGACTAGCGGGAGTGGGCGGGGAGCTGTTTTTT; CDR3aa: CASSWGLAGVGGELFF
abundance: few; j_gene: TRBJ2-5; d_gene: -; v_gene: TRBV13; len: 12; CDR3nt: TGTGCCAGCAGCTTACGCCAAGAGACCCAGTACTTC; CDR3aa: CASSLRQETQYF
abundance: -; j_gene: TRBJ1-2; d_gene: -; v_gene: TRBV7-3; len: 15; CDR3nt: TGTGCCAGCAGCCCCGGGGGGGGCGCCAACTATGGCTACACCTTC; CDR3aa: CASSPGGGANYGYTF
abundance: -; j_gene: TRBJ1-2; d_gene: -; v_gene: TRBV5-3; len: 11; CDR3nt: TGTGCCAGAAGCTGGCGGGTCGGCTACACCTTC; CDR3aa: CARSWRVGYTF
abundance: -; j_gene: TRBJ2-7; d_gene: TRBD1; v_gene: TRBV7-2; len: 16; CDR3nt: TGTGCCAGCAGCTTAGCTGGGACAGGGGTGTCCTACGAGCAGTACTTC; CDR3aa: CASSLAGTGVSYEQYF
abundance: -; j_gene: TRBJ2-7; d_gene: TRBD1; v_gene: TRBV2; len: 15; CDR3nt: TGTGCCAGCAGCGAAACCGGGACAGGGTACAGCGAGCAGTACTTC; CDR3aa: CASSETGTGYSEQYF
abundance: -; j_gene: TRBJ2-5; d_gene: TRBD1; v_gene: TRBV5-1; len: 17; CDR3nt: TGCGCCAGCAGCCCCGGACAGGGTGGGTTTAATCGCGAGACCCAGTACTTC; CDR3aa: CASSPGQGGFNRETQYF
abundance: -; j_gene: TRBJ1-1; d_gene: -; v_gene: TRBV2; len: 13; CDR3nt: TGTGCCAGCAGTTACGACAGGACGACTGAAGCTTTCTTT; CDR3aa: CASSYDRTTEAFF
abundance: -; j_gene: TRBJ1-2; d_gene: -; v_gene: TRBV5-6; len: 16; CDR3nt: TGTGCCAGCAGCTCACAGACCCGTCCTTGGGACTATGGCTACACCTTC; CDR3aa: CASSSQTRPWDYGYTF
abundance: -; j_gene: TRBJ2-7; d_gene: -; v_gene: TRBV9; len: 15; CDR3nt: TGTGCCAGCAGCAGGGGAGGGGGTGGATCCTACGAGCAGTACTTC; CDR3aa: CASSRGGGGSYEQYF
abundance: -; j_gene: TRBJ1-1; d_gene: -; v_gene: TRBV30; len: 11; CDR3nt: TGTGCCTGGAGTGAAAGGGGCTCGGCTTTCTTT; CDR3aa: CAWSERGSAFF
abundance: once; j_gene: TRBJ2-2; d_gene: -; v_gene: TRBV28; len: 17; CDR3nt: TGTGCCAGCAGTTCCCCTTGGAGGGATGGGAACACCGGGGAGCTGTTTTTT; CDR3aa: CASSSPWRDGNTGELFF
abundance: -; j_gene: TRBJ2-7; d_gene: -; v_gene: TRBV30; len: 15; CDR3nt: TGTGCCTGGGGATGCGGTCTGCAGAGCTCCTACGAGCAGTACTTC; CDR3aa: CAWGCGLQSSYEQYF